This T cell receptor beta chain comes out of a study of a mutant IDH1 vaccine in newly diagnosed glioma. Repertoires were generated with immunoSEQ multiplex PCR, while TCRdb's copy carries only in-frame clones and drops some. The data show about 25,000 clones, roughly three quarters seen once. As concerns this clone: Its antigen is not known.

General study points: Changes in top peripheral clonotypes did not appear linked to pseudoprogression.

Time point given: week 11, during vaccination. Doses consisted of 300 ug of mutant IDH1 20-mer peptide each, paired with topical imiquimod. The V gene's germline CDR1 is SGHTA and CDR2 FQGNSA. V was pared by 1 base and J by 6 bases, with 7 bases of the junction left unmatched. The CDR3 totals 15 residues. The chain couples TRBV7-2 to TRBJ1-2; 8 nucleotides match TRBD1. This sample comprised peripheral blood mononuclear cells (PBMCs), obtained from a glioma patient whose treatment included an IDH1 peptide vaccine. The TCR comes from a man between 18 and 29 years old with glioma. Some clones in this sample may be carry-over from other donors' samples. CDR3 in amino acids: CASSLVVDRVHGYTF. As DNA, the CDR3 is TGTGCCAGCAGCTTAGTCGTGGACAGGGTACATGGCTACACCTTC.